The 30 T cell receptor beta chains reported below all come from one sample, sequenced in a study of T cells in Graves' hyperthyroidism and ophthalmopathy. RNA transcripts provided the source from which TCR beta CDR3 regions were amplified. RT-PCR in the first round (using the HTBI primer set) targeted the TCR CDR3. MiXCR, applied by TCRdb to the multiplex PCR reads, yields one record per CDR3 protein. The repertoire holds around 600,000 distinct CDR3 sequences, with 13% to 15% as singletons. The sample taken for sequencing was blood. These receptor sequences come from a woman aged 50 to 65 with Graves' ophthalmopathy.

V and J are TRBV5-1 and TRBJ2-7, with TRBD2 identical over 13 bases. CDR3 length: 15 amino acids. Germline CDR1 and CDR2: SGHRS and YFSETQ. V lost 5 bases, J lost 6 bases, and 8 bases stayed unmatched. The CDR3: CASRLAGGPLGEQYF. CDR3 nucleotides: TGCGCCAGCAGACTAGCGGGAGGGCCATTGGGCGAGCAGTACTTC.

This clonotype has a single count. V gene TRBV7-9 combines with J gene TRBJ1-2, with 12 bases matching TRBD1. This CDR3 spans 13 amino acids. V lost 3 bases to trimming and J lost 8 bases; unmatched junction nucleotides: 1. Germline V gives CDR1 SEHNR, CDR2 FQNEAQ (reference sequence). CDR3 nucleotide sequence: TGTGCCAGCAGCTTCGGGACAGGGGGCGGCTACACCTTC. This encodes CASSFGTGGGYTF.

This clonotype has a handful of counts. The chain combines TRBV29-1 with TRBJ2-1, with 7 bases fitting TRBD2. The germline V gene has CDR1 SQVTM and CDR2 ANQGSEA. The J segment lost 0 bases and the V segment lost 1 base, leaving 6 bases of the junction unmatched. This CDR3 is built from 16 residues. The CDR3 loop is CSVEGGSGISYNEQFF. CDR3 nucleotides: TGCAGCGTTGAAGGGGGGAGCGGGATCTCCTACAATGAGCAGTTCTTC.

The sample holds many counts of this clonotype. V gene TRBV19 combines with J gene TRBJ2-1; D unclear. Germline CDR1 and CDR2: LNHDA and SQIVND (reference sequence). V shed 8 bases and J shed 0 bases, with 11 bases lying between them. CDR3 size: 14 residues. CDR3 coding DNA: TGTGCCAGTGTGTCGGCCCTCTCCTACAATGAGCAGTTCTTC. It encodes CASVSALSYNEQFF.

Many counts were recorded for this clonotype. V gene TRBV28 combines with J gene TRBJ2-1; 8 nucleotides agree with TRBD1. Germline-derived CDR1 and CDR2 are MDHEN and SYDVKM. CDR3 size: 15 residues. Unmatched junction bases numbered 10, after V lost 5 bases and J lost 7 bases. This CDR3 reads CASSRNRGSSNEQFF. In nucleotides, the CDR3 is TGTGCCAGCAGTCGTAACAGGGGGTCGTCGAATGAGCAGTTCTTC.

This clonotype was counted ten times or more. CDR3 sequence: CASSLILLNTEAFF. The CDR3 coding sequence is TGTGCCAGCAGTTTGATTCTCCTGAACACTGAAGCTTTCTTT. The J gene is TRBJ1-1, the V gene TRBV28; no clear D gene. With 3 bases removed from V and 0 bases from J, the gap between germline ends came to 8 bases. Germline CDR1 and CDR2: MDHEN and SYDVKM. The length of the CDR3 is 14 residues. The full variable domain, in which reference TRBV28 and TRBJ1-1 provide the parts outside the CDR3, is DVKVTQSSRYLVKRTGEKVFLECVQDMDHENMFWYRQDPGLGLRLIYFSYDVKMKEKGDIPEGYSVSREKKERFSLILESASTNQTSMYLCASSLILLNTEAFFGQGTRLTVV.

This clonotype came up many times. The rearrangement uses TRBV30 and TRBJ2-7, with D perhaps matching TRBD2 (6 bases). The CDR3 sequence is 14 residues long. Looked up from germline, CDR1 is GTSNPN and CDR2 is SVGIG (reference sequence). V lost 3 bases and J 4 bases, leaving 16 bases between the germline ends. CDR3 DNA sequence: TGTGCCTGGAGGATCGACAGTGGGAGGTACGAGCAGTACTTC. Protein: CAWRIDSGRYEQYF.

The rearrangement links TRBV18 to TRBJ1-5; a weak D match, TRBD1 (6 bases). Trimming removed 2 bases at V and 5 bases at J, with 16 bases between. CDR3 length equals 16 residues. CDR1 is KGHSH, CDR2 LQKENI, per germline. CDR3 in amino acids: CASSPSVTGRDQPQHF. For the CDR3, the DNA is TGTGCCAGCTCACCATCTGTTACAGGGAGGGATCAGCCCCAGCATTTT.

This clonotype was seen repeatedly, ten times or more. The rearrangement links TRBV5-1 to TRBJ1-1, with D possibly being TRBD1 (5 bases). Between the trimmed V and J ends, which lost 1 base and 0 bases, there was a span of 19 bases. Germline V gene lookup returns CDR1 SGHRS and CDR2 YFSETQ. The CDR3 extends over 18 amino acids. The CDR3 protein is CASSLHGGVGNMNTEAFF. The CDR3 DNA sequence: TGCGCCAGCAGCTTGCATGGGGGGGTGGGCAACATGAACACTGAAGCTTTCTTT.

This clonotype was detected many times. The V call is TRBV13, the J call TRBJ2-1; 10 positions match TRBD2. Germline CDR1 PRHDT, CDR2 FYEKMQ (reference sequence). There are 16 residues in the CDR3. Losses at the gene ends were 4 bases for V and 0 bases for J; bases not matched to a gene: 3. CDR3 in DNA: TGTGCCAGCAGCTCGGGACTAGCGCCCTCCTACAATGAGCAGTTCTTC. It specifies CASSSGLAPSYNEQFF.

This clonotype was counted between two and nine times. The rearrangement links TRBV10-3 to TRBJ2-2; D not resolved. V was cut by 6 bases and J by 2 bases, with 1 base left in between. CDR3 length: 11 residues. CDR1 is ENHRY and CDR2 is SYGVKD in the germline V gene. The CDR3 sequence is CAISNTGELFF. DNA of the CDR3: TGTGCCATCAGCAACACCGGGGAGCTGTTTTTT.

This clonotype appeared a few times. V gene TRBV5-1 combines with J gene TRBJ2-3, with 8 bases matching TRBD1. This CDR3 contains 16 residues. The V gene end was trimmed by 4 bases and the J gene end by 6 bases; junction bases not matched to a gene: 13. CDR1 SGHRS and CDR2 YFSETQ come from the germline V gene. The CDR3 protein is CASSAGQGILIDTQYF. The DNA of the CDR3 is TGCGCCAGCAGCGCCGGACAGGGAATTTTGATTGATACGCAGTATTTT.

This clonotype was found many times. The chain is built from TRBV3-1 and TRBJ2-3; D remains ambiguous. Trimming removed 2 bases from V and 0 bases from J, with 9 bases in between. This CDR3 contains 15 residues. Looked up from germline, CDR1 is LGHDT and CDR2 is YNNKEL (reference sequence). CDR3 in DNA: TGTGCCAGCAGCCAATCACAGTTTAGCACAGATACGCAGTATTTT. It translates to CASSQSQFSTDTQYF.

This clonotype was detected many times. The chain is built from TRBV5-1 and TRBJ2-5; D possibly uses TRBD1 or TRBD2 (5 bases each). V lost 0 bases, J lost 3 bases, and 12 bases lay in between. This CDR3 contains 15 residues. Germline lookup yields CDR1 SGHRS and CDR2 YFSETQ. The CDR3 region is CASSLARDHKETQYF. The CDR3 nucleotides are TGCGCCAGCAGCTTGGCCAGGGACCATAAAGAGACCCAGTACTTC.

This clonotype was seen a few times. CDR3: CASSLVDFTDTQYF. The CDR3 coding sequence is TGCGCCAGCAGCTTGGTGGATTTCACAGATACGCAGTATTTT. V and J are TRBV5-1 and TRBJ2-3; D is uncertain. V lost 0 bases and J 2 bases, leaving 7 bases between the germline ends. CDR3 length: 14 residues. The germline V gene encodes CDR1 SGHRS and CDR2 YFSETQ.

This clonotype has ten or more counts. The chain joins TRBV5-1 to TRBJ2-2; TRBD1 matches at 7 bases. With V trimmed by 4 bases and J by 2 bases, 11 bases remained unmatched. The CDR3 extends over 17 amino acids. The germline gives CDR1 SGHRS, CDR2 YFSETQ. The CDR3 coding sequence is TGCGCCAGCAGCCGGGACAGACCTGACGCTAACACCGGGGAGCTGTTTTTT. It codes for CASSRDRPDANTGELFF.

This chain uses TRBV12-3 or TRBV12-4 with TRBJ2-5; D not certain. CDR3 size: 14 residues. V was pared by 3 bases and J by 3 bases, with 11 bases between. Here the CDR3 reads CASSLAHQEETQYF. DNA of the CDR3: TGTGCCAGCAGTTTGGCACATCAAGAAGAGACCCAGTACTTC.

This clonotype was picked up many times. V is TRBV20-1 and J is TRBJ1-1; 12 bases fit TRBD1. CDR1 and CDR2 (germline): DFQATT, SNEGSKA (reference sequence). This CDR3 has 17 residues. V trimming: 3 bases; J trimming: 5 bases; junction bases outside the gene matches: 13. CDR3: CSARLGTGGASGTEAFF. The CDR3 DNA is TGCAGTGCTAGGCTTGGGACAGGGGGCGCTTCAGGGACTGAAGCTTTCTTT.

In this sample, this clonotype turned up a few times. The chain links TRBV6-2 or TRBV6-3 to TRBJ1-1; no firm D call. Germline lookup yields CDR1 MNHEY and CDR2 SVGEGT. V dropped 4 bases and J dropped 1 base, with 7 bases sitting between them. The CDR3 consists of 13 residues. CDR3 amino acids: CASSFVSNTEAFF. The CDR3 region has the DNA TGTGCCAGCAGTTTCGTATCGAACACTGAAGCTTTCTTT.

The gene calls are TRBV7-9 and TRBJ1-2; 7 nucleotides match TRBD1. The CDR3 covers 14 residues. After removal of 5 bases from V and 4 bases from J, the junction contained 7 bases not matched to a gene. Germline CDR1 and CDR2: SEHNR and FQNEAQ (reference sequence). The CDR3 nucleotides are TGTGCCAGCAGCGCCCAGGGGGGCCCCTATGGCTACACCTTC. This translates into CASSAQGGPYGYTF.

On this clonotype itself: Sequence at one end of the junction differs from germline and may be a read error. This rearrangement joins TRBV29-1 to TRBJ2-1; D is perhaps TRBD1 or TRBD2 (5 bases each). This CDR3 has 12 residues. Germline assignment: CDR1 SQVTM and CDR2 ANQGSEA. CDR3 nucleotides: TGCAGCGCGGGGCTTCTAGTTATTGAGCAGCTCTTC. Translation: CSAGLLVIEQLF.

This clonotype came up a few times. The chain has TRBV24-1 and TRBJ2-1; the match to TRBD1 covers 10 bases. After removal of 4 bases from V and 0 bases from J, the junction contained 11 bases not matched to a gene. The CDR3 totals 19 residues. In germline, CDR1 is KGHDR, CDR2 SFDVKD. In nucleotides, the CDR3 is TGTGCCACCAGTGACCCTGGGACAGGGGAAACTTTCTCCTACAATGAGCAGTTCTTC. Residues: CATSDPGTGETFSYNEQFF.

The sample holds many counts of this clonotype. The chain links TRBV28 to TRBJ2-7; tentative D call: TRBD2 (5 bases). The CDR3 covers 13 residues. CDR1 MDHEN and CDR2 SYDVKM come from the germline V gene. Between the trimmed V and J ends, which lost 7 bases and 6 bases, there was a span of 16 bases. The CDR3 spells CASTSPGSLEQYF. In DNA form, the CDR3 reads TGTGCCAGCACCTCGCCGGGAAGCCTCGAGCAGTACTTC.

This clonotype showed up many times. The chain is built from TRBV7-2 and TRBJ1-5; 7 bases line up with TRBD1. In germline, CDR1 is SGHTA, CDR2 FQGNSA. V lost 4 bases, J lost 0 bases, and 9 bases stayed unmatched. The CDR3 covers 17 residues. CDR3 loop: CASSSTGLRDSNQPQHF. CDR3 nucleotides: TGTGCCAGCAGCTCGACAGGGTTGAGGGATAGCAATCAGCCCCAGCATTTT.

This chain joins TRBV28 and TRBJ2-1, with 8 positions matching TRBD1. The CDR3 is 15 amino acids. In germline, CDR1 is MDHEN, CDR2 SYDVKM. Losses at the gene ends were 5 bases for V and 2 bases for J; bases not matched to a gene: 5. The DNA of the CDR3 is TGTGCCAGCAGTGTACCGGGACAGGCCTACAATGAGCAGTTCTTC. The encoded protein is CASSVPGQAYNEQFF.

This clonotype was counted many times. A junction boundary mismatches the germline segment, possibly from a read error. The chain recombines TRBV20-1 with TRBJ2-1; weak D call: TRBD2 (8 bases). This CDR3 spans 16 amino acids. Germline assignment: CDR1 DFQATT and CDR2 SNEGSKA (reference sequence). Written as DNA, the CDR3 is TGTTCAGCAGGGGGGGGTCTAGCGGGTAGAGGCAATGAGCAGTTCTTC. Its protein product is CSAGGGLAGRGNEQFF.

The rearrangement links TRBV11-2 to TRBJ2-3; 11 bases are shared with TRBD1. The ends lost 3 bases at V and 1 base at J; junction bases unmatched: 3. CDR1 and CDR2 from the germline V gene are SGHAT and FQNNGV. The CDR3 covers 16 residues. The DNA for the CDR3 is TGTGCCAGCAGCTTCGGACAGGGGGCTCGCACAGATACGCAGTATTTT. It specifies CASSFGQGARTDTQYF. The variable domain in full, completed from reference TRBV11-2 and TRBJ2-3, reads EAGVAQSPRYKIIEKRQSVAFWCNPISGHATLYWYQQILGQGPKLLIQFQNNGVVDDSQLPKDRFSAERLKGVDSTLKIQPAKLEDSAVYLCASSFGQGARTDTQYFGPGTRLTVL.

The chain is built from TRBV19 and TRBJ2-7; D gene unclear. Germline V gene sequence: CDR1 LNHDA, CDR2 SQIVND (reference sequence). The CDR3 consists of 13 residues. V shed 3 bases and J shed 7 bases, with 13 bases lying between them. DNA of the CDR3: TGTGCCAGTAGTATTGGTCCTCGGGTAGAGCAGTACTTC. It yields the protein CASSIGPRVEQYF.

V usage is TRBV7-3 and J usage is TRBJ2-3, with TRBD2 identical over 16 bases. The germline gives CDR1 SGHTA, CDR2 FQGTGA. This CDR3 is built from 18 residues. V dropped 5 bases and J dropped 6; count of bases not matched to a gene: 11. CDR3 sequence (DNA): TGTGCCAGCAGCCGGGGACTAGCGGGAGGGCCGGTGATTGATACGCAGTATTTT. This codes for CASSRGLAGGPVIDTQYF.

This clonotype has a handful of counts. CDR3 sequence reads: CASSAGPRGTSYEQYF. The DNA for the CDR3 is TGTGCCAGCAGCGCGGGGCCCAGAGGGACTAGCTACGAGCAGTACTTC. The chain joins TRBV7-2 to TRBJ2-7, with TRBD2 matching 8 bases. CDR1 and CDR2 (germline): SGHTA, FQGNSA. The length of the CDR3 is 16 residues. J was trimmed by 3 bases and V by 5 bases; bases with no gene match: 12.